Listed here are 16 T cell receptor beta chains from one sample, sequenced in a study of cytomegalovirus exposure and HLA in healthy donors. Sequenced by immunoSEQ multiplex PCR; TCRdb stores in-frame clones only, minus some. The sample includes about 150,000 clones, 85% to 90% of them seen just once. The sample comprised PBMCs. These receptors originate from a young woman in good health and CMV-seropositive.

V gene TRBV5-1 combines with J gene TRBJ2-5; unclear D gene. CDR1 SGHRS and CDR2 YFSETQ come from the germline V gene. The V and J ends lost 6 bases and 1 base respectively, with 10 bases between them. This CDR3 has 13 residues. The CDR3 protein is CASKVTPQETQYF. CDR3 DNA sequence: TGCGCCAGCAAGGTGACTCCCCAAGAGACCCAGTACTTC.

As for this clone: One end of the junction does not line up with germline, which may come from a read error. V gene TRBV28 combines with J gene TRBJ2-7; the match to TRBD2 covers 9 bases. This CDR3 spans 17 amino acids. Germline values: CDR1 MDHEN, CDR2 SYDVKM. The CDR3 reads CARSLLGRGGGLYEQYF. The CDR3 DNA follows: TGTGCCCGCAGTTTACTCGGCCGCGGGGGGGGATTATACGAGCAGTACTTC.

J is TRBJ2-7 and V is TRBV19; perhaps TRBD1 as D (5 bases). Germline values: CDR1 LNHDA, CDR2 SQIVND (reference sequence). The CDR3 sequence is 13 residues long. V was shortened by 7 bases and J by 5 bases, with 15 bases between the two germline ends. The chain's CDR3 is CASKFWGEDEQYF. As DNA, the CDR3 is TGTGCCAGTAAGTTCTGGGGCGAGGACGAGCAGTACTTC. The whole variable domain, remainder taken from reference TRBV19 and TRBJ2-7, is DGGITQSPKYLFRKEGQNVTLSCEQNLNHDAMYWYRQDPGQGLRLIYYSQIVNDFQKGDIAEGYSVSREKKESFPLTVTSAQKNPTAFYLCASKFWGEDEQYFGPGTRLTVT.

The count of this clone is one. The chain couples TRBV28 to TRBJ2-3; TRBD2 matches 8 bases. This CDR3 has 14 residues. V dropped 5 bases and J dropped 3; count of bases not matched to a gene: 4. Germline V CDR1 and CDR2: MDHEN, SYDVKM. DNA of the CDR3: TGTGCCAGCAGTGTGACTAGCGTGACAGATACGCAGTATTTT. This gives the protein CASSVTSVTDTQYF.

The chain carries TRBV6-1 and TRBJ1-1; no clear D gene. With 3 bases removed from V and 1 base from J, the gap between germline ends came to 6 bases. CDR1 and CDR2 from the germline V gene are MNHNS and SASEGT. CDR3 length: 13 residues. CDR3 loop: CASSELANTEAFF. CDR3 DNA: TGTGCCAGCAGTGAGCTGGCGAACACTGAAGCTTTCTTT.

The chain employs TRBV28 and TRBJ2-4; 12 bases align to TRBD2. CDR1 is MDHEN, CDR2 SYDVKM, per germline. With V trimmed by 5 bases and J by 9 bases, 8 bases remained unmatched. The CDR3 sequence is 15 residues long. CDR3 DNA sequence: TGTGCCAGCAGTCACCGGACTAGCGGGAATCGCATTCAGTACTTC. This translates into CASSHRTSGNRIQYF.

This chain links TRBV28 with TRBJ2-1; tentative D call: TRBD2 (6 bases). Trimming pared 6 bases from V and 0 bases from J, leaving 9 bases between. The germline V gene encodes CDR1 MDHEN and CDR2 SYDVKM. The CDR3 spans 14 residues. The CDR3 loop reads CASRTRSSYNEQFF. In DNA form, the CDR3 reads TGTGCCAGCAGGACTAGGAGCTCCTACAATGAGCAGTTCTTC.

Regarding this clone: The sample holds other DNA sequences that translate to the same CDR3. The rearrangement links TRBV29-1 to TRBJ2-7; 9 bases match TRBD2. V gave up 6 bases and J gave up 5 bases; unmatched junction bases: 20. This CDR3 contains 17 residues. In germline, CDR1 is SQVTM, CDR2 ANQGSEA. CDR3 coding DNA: TGCAGCGTGCGGGGGGGTTCTCGGGGAGGCATTGCCCACGAGCAGTACTTC. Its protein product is CSVRGGSRGGIAHEQYF.

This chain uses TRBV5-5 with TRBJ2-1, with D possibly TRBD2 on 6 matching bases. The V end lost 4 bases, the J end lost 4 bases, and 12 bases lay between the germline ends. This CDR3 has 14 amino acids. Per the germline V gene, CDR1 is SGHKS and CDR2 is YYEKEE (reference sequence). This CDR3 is CASSRLGTYNEQFF. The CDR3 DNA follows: TGTGCCAGCAGCCGGTTGGGGACTTACAATGAGCAGTTCTTC. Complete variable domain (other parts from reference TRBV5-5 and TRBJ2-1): DAGVTQSPTHLIKTRGQQVTLRCSPISGHKSVSWYQQVLGQGPQFIFQYYEKEERGRGNFPDRFSARQFPNYSSELNVNALLLGDSALYLCASSRLGTYNEQFFGPGTRLTVL.

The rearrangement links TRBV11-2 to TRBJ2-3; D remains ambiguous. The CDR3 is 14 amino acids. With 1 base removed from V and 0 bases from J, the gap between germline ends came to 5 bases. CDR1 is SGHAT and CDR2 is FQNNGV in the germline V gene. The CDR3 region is CASSLGASTDTQYF. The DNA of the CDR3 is TGTGCCAGCAGCTTAGGCGCTAGCACAGATACGCAGTATTTT.

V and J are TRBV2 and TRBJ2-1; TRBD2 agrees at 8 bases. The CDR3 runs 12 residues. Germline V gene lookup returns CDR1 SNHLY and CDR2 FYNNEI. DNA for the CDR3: TGTGCGGGGGTAGCGGGAAGGCATGAGCAGTTCTTC. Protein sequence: CAGVAGRHEQFF.

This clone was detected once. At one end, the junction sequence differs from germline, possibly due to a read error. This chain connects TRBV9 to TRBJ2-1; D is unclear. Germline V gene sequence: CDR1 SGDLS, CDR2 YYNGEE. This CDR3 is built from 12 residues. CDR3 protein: CASSGLYSEQFF. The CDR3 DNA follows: TGTGCCAGCAGCGGCCTATACAGTGAGCAGTTCTTC.

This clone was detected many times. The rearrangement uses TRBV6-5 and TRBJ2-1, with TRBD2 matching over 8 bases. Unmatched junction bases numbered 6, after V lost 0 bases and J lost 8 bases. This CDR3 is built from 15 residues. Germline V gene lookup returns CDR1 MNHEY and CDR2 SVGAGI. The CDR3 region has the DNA TGTGCCAGCAGTTACTCCAGCGGGAGCCCGGATGAGCAGTTCTTC. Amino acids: CASSYSSGSPDEQFF.

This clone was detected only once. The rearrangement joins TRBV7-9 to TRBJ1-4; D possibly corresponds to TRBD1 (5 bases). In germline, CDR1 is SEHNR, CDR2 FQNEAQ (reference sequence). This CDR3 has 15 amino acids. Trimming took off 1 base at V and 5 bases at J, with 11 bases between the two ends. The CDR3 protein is CASSLGRGLNEKLFF. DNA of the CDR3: TGTGCCAGCAGCTTAGGTCGGGGGTTGAATGAAAAACTGTTTTTT.

The CDR3 bases are TGTGCCAGCAGCTTTCCAGGGGGCAGAAAGGAGCTGTTTTTT. This gives the protein CASSFPGGRKELFF. The chain has TRBV11-1 and TRBJ2-2; TRBD1 matches 8 bases. J was trimmed by 10 bases and V by 3 bases; bases with no gene match: 7. The CDR3 length is 14 residues. CDR1 is SGHAT, CDR2 FQDESV, per germline (reference sequence).

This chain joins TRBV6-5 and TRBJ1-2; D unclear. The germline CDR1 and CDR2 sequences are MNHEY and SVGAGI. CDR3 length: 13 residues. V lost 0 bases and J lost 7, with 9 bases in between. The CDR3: CASSYSISGGYTF. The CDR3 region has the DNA TGTGCCAGCAGTTACTCGATCAGTGGTGGCTACACCTTC.